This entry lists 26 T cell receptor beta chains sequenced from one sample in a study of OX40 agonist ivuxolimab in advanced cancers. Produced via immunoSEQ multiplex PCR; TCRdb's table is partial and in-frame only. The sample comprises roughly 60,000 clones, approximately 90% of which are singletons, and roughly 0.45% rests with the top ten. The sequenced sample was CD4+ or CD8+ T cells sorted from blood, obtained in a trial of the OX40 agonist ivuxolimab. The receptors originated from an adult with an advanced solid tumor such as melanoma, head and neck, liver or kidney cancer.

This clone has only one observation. The CDR3 sequence is CASSLEGTGKEKLFF. CDR3 bases: TGCGCCAGCAGCTTGGAAGGGACAGGGAAGGAAAAACTGTTTTTT. The V gene is TRBV5-1, the J gene TRBJ1-4; TRBD1 agrees at 9 bases. V lost 0 bases to trimming and J lost 8 bases; unmatched junction nucleotides: 5. In germline, CDR1 is SGHRS, CDR2 YFSETQ. This CDR3 is 15 amino acids long.

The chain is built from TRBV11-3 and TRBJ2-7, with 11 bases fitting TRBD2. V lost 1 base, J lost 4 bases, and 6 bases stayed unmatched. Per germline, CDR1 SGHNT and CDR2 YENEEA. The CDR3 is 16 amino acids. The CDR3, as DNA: TGTGCCAGCAGCTTAGCGTTTGGGACTAGCGGTTACGAGCAGTACTTC. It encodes CASSLAFGTSGYEQYF.

The CDR3 nucleotides read TGCGCCAGCAGTCAATCTTGGCGGGAAAGATCCAATGAGCAGTTCTTC. Its protein product is CASSQSWRERSNEQFF. This chain uses TRBV23-1 with TRBJ2-1; D may be TRBD2 (6 bases). TRBV23-1 is treated as an ORF (open reading frame) with a function not yet certain. This CDR3 has 16 amino acids. V was trimmed by 0 bases and J by 6 bases, leaving 15 bases between them.

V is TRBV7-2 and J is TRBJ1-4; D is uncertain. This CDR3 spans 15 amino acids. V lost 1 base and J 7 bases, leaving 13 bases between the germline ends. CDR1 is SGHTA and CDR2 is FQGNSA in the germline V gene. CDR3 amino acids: CASSLEGGVGEKLFF. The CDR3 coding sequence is TGTGCCAGCAGCTTAGAGGGTGGTGTAGGTGAAAAACTGTTTTTT.

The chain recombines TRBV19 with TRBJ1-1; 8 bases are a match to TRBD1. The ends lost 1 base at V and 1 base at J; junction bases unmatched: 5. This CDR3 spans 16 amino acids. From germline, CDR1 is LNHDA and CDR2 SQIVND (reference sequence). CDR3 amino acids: CASSIAAGGTNTEAFF. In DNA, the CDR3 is TGTGCCAGTAGTATAGCTGCAGGGGGCACGAACACTGAAGCTTTCTTT.

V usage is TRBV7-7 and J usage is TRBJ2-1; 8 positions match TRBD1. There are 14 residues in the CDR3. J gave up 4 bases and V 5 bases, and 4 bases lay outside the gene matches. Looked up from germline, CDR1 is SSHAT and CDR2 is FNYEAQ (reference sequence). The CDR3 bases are TGTGCCAGCAGCCCCGGACAGGGATACAATGAGCAGTTCTTC. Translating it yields CASSPGQGYNEQFF.

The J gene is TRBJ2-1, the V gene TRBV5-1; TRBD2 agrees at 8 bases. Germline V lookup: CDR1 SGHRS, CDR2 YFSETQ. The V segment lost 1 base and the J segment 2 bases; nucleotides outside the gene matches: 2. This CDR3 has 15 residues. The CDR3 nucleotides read TGCGCCAGCAGCTTGTCGGGAGGGACCTACAATGAGCAGTTCTTC. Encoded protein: CASSLSGGTYNEQFF.

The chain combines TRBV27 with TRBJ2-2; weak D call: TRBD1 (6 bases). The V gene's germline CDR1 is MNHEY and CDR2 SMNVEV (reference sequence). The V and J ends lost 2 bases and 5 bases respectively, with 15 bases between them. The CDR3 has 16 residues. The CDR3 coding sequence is TGTGCCAGCAGTTTAAGGGGGAGAGGGGGTACCGGGGAGCTGTTTTTT. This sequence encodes CASSLRGRGGTGELFF.

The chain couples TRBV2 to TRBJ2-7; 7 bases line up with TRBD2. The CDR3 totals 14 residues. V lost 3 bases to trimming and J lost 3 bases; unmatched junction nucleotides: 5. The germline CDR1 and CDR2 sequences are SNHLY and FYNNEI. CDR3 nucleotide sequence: TGTGCCAGCAGTGAGTGGGGAGGGCGCTACGAGCAGTACTTC. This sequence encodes CASSEWGGRYEQYF.

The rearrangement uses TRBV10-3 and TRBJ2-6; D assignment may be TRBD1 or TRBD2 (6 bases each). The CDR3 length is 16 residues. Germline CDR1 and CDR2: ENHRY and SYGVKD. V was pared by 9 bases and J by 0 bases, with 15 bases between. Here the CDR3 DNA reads TGTGCCATATCAGGGGAGGTAAACTCTGGGGCCAACGTCCTGACTTTC. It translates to CAISGEVNSGANVLTF.

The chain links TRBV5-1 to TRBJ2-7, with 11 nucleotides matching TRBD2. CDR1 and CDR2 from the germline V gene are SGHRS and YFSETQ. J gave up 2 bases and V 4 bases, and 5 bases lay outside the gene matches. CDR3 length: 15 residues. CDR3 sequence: CASSPGTSGPYEQYF. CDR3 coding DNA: TGCGCCAGCAGCCCGGGGACTAGCGGTCCCTACGAGCAGTACTTC.

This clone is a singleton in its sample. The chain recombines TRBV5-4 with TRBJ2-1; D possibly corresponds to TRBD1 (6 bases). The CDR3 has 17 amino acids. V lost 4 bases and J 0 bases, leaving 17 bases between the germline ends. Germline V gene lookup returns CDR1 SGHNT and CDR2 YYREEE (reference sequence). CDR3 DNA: TGTGCCAGCAGCGCGCAACCAGGGGTTGACTCCTACAATGAGCAGTTCTTC. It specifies CASSAQPGVDSYNEQFF. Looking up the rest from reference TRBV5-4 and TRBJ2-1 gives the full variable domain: ETGVTQSPTHLIKTRGQQVTLRCSSQSGHNTVSWYQQALGQGPQFIFQYYREEENGRGNFPPRFSGLQFPNYSSELNVNALELDDSALYLCASSAQPGVDSYNEQFFGPGTRLTVL.

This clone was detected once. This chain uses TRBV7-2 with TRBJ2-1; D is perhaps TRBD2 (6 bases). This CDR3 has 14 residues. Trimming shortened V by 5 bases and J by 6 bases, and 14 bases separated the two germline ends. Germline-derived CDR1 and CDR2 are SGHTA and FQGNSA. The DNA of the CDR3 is TGTGCCAGCAGCGTGTCTAGCGTCCTCAATGAGCAGTTCTTC. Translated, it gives CASSVSSVLNEQFF.

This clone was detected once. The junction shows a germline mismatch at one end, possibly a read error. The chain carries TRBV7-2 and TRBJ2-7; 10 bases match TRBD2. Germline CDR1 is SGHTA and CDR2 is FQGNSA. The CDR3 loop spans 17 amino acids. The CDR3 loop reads CASSRGTSATSPAEQYF. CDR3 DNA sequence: TGCGCCAGCAGCCGTGGGACTAGCGCTACCTCACCCGCCGAGCAGTACTTC.

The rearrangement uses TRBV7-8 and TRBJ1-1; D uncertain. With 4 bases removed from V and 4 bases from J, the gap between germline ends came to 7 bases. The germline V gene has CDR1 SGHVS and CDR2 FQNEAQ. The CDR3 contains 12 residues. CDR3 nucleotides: TGTGCCAGCAGCTCCCAAGTCACTGAAGCTTTCTTT. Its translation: CASSSQVTEAFF.

The CDR3 loop reads CASSQDRRDFYGYTF. For the CDR3, the DNA is TGCGCCAGCAGCCAAGACCGGAGAGACTTCTATGGCTACACCTTC. V and J are TRBV4-3 and TRBJ1-2; D unresolved. Germline V gives CDR1 LGHNA, CDR2 YSLEER. The V end was cut by 0 bases, the J end by 4 bases, with 12 bases between. The CDR3 totals 15 residues.

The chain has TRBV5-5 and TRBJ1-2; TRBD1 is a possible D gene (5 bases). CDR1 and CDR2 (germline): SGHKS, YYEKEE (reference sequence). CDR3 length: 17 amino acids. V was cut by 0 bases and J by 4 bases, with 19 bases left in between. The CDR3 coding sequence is TGTGCCAGCAGCTTGGGGAATCCGGGACCCCTGAGCTATGGCTACACCTTC. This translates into CASSLGNPGPLSYGYTF.

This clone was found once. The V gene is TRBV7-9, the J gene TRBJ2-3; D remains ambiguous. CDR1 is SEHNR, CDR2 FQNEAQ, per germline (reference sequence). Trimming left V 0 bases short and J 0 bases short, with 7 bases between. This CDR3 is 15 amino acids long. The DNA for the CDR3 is TGTGCCAGCAGCTTAGCGGGGTTGAGCACAGATACGCAGTATTTT. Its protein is CASSLAGLSTDTQYF.

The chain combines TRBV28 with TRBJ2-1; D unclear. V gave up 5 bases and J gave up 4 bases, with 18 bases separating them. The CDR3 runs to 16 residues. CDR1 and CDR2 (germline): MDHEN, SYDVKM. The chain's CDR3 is CASSTARVGMYNEQFF. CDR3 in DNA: TGTGCCAGCAGTACGGCCCGAGTTGGAATGTACAATGAGCAGTTCTTC. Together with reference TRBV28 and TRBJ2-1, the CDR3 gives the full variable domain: DVKVTQSSRYLVKRTGEKVFLECVQDMDHENMFWYRQDPGLGLRLIYFSYDVKMKEKGDIPEGYSVSREKKERFSLILESASTNQTSMYLCASSTARVGMYNEQFFGPGTRLTVL.

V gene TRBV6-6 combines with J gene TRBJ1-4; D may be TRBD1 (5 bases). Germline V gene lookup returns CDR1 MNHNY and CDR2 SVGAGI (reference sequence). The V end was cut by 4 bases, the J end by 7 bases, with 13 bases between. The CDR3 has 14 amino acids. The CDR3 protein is CASSFPDTREKLFF. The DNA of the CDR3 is TGTGCCAGCAGTTTTCCGGACACGCGTGAAAAACTGTTTTTT.

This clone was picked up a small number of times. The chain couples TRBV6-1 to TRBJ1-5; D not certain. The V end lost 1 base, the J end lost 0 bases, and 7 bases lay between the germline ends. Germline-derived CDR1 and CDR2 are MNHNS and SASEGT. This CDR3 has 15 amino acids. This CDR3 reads CASSEVGVSNQPQHF. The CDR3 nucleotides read TGTGCCAGCAGTGAAGTGGGCGTTAGCAATCAGCCCCAGCATTTT.

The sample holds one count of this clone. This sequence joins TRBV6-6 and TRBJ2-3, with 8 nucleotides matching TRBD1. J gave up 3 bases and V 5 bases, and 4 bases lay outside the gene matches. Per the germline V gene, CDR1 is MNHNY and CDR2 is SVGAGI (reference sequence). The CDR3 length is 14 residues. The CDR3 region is CASSDRQGTDTQYF. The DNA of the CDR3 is TGTGCCAGCAGTGACAGACAGGGGACAGATACGCAGTATTTT.

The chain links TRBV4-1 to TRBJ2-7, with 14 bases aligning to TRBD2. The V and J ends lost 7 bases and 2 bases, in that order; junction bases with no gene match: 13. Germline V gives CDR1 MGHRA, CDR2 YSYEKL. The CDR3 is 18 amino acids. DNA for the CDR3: TGCGCCAGCACGCCTGGCGGGACTAGCGGGAGCTCGACCTACGAGCAGTACTTC. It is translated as CASTPGGTSGSSTYEQYF.

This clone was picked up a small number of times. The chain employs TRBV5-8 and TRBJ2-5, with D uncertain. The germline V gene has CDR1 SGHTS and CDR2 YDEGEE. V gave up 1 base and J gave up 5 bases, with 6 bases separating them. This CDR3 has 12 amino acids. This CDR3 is CASSLNAETQYF. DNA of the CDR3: TGTGCCAGCAGCTTGAATGCTGAGACCCAGTACTTC.

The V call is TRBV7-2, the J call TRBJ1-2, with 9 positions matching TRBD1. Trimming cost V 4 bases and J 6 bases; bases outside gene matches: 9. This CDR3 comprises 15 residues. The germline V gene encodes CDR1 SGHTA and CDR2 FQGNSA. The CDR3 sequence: CASSYTGGAADGYTF. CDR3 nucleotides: TGTGCCAGCAGCTATACAGGGGGCGCGGCGGATGGCTACACCTTC.

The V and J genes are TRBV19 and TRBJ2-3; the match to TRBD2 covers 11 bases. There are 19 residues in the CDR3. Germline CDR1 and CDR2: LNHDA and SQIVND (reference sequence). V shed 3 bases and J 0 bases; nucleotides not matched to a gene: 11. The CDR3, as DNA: TGTGCCAGTAGTATCGGTCTCCTAGCGGGAGGTTATAGCACAGATACGCAGTATTTT. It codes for CASSIGLLAGGYSTDTQYF.